The present TCR beta chain was sequenced within a study of OX40 agonist ivuxolimab in advanced cancers. Study-level background: A diagnosis of hepatocellular carcinoma, melanoma, renal cell or head and neck cancer was present in dose-escalation patients.

The study, taken as a whole, reports: Expanded clones were, on average, more numerous among CD8+ T cells than CD4+.

In regard to this clone: The antigen is undetermined.

Sequencing was performed with immunoSEQ multiplex PCR; in TCRdb, only in-frame clones are kept and a portion is missing. The sample lists 60,000 or so clones, 85% occurring once. The CDR3 consists of 13 residues. Looked up from germline, CDR1 is SGHRS and CDR2 is YFSETQ. Trimming took 2 bases from V and 2 from J, leaving 7 bases between them. The material was CD4+ or CD8+ T cells sorted from blood, obtained in a trial of the OX40 agonist ivuxolimab. The V call is TRBV5-1, the J call TRBJ1-1, with D hard to call. The TCR was taken from an adult with an advanced solid tumor such as melanoma, head and neck, liver or kidney cancer. CDR3 nucleotide sequence: TGCGCCAGCAGCTTAGGAGTTAACACTGAAGCTTTCTTT. This encodes CASSLGVNTEAFF. The whole variable domain, filled in from reference TRBV5-1 and TRBJ1-1, reads KAGVTQTPRYLIKTRGQQVTLSCSPISGHRSVSWYQQTPGQGLQFLFEYFSETQRNKGNFPGRFSGRQFSNSRSEMNVSTLELGDSALYLCASSLGVNTEAFFGQGTRLTVV.